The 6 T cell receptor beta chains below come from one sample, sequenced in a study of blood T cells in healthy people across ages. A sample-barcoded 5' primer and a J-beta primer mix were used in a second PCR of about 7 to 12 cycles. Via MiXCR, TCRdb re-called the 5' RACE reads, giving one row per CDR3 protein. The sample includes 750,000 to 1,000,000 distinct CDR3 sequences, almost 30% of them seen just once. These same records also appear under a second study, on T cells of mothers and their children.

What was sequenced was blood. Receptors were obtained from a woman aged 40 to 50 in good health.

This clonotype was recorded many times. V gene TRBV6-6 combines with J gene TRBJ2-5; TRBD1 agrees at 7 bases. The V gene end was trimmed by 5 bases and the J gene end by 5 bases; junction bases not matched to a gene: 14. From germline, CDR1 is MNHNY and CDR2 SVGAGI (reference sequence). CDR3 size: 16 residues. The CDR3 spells CASSPALTGKGETQYF. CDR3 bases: TGTGCCAGCAGTCCTGCCTTGACAGGGAAGGGGGAGACCCAGTACTTC.

In DNA form, the CDR3 reads TGTGCCAGCAGCGCGTATCCGGGATCGGCGCTGTACTTC. Its translation: CASSAYPGSALYF. The chain carries TRBV14 and TRBJ2-5; possible D gene TRBD2, 5 bases. Per the germline V gene, CDR1 is SGHDN and CDR2 is FVKESK. Trimming stripped 5 bases from V and 13 bases from J, with 20 bases between. CDR3 length equals 13 residues.

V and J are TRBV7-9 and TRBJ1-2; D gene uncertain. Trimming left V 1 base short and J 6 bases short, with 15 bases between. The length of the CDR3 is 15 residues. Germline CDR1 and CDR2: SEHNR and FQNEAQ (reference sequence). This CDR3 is CASSLDGVLIHGYTF. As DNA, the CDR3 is TGTGCCAGCAGCTTAGATGGGGTTCTCATTCATGGCTACACCTTC.

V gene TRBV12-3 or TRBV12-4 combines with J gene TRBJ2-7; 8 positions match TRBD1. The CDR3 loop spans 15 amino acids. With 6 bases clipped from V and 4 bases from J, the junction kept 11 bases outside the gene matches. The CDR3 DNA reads TGTGCCAGCAGGGCGGGGACAGGTGGTTGGTACGAGCAGTACTTC. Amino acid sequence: CASRAGTGGWYEQYF.

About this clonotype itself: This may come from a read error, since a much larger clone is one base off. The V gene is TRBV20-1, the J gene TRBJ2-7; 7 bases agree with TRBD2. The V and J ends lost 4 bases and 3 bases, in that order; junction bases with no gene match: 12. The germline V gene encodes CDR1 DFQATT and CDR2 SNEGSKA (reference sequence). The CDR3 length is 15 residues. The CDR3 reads CSATSLFGGFYEQYF. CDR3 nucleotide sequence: TGCAGTGCTACCTCGCTATTCGGGGGGTTCTACGAGCAGTACTTC.

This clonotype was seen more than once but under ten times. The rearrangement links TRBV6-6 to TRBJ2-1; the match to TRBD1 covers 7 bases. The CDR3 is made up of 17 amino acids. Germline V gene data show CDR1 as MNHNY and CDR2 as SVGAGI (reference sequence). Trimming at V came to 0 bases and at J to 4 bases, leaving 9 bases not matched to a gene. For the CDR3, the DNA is TGTGCCAGCAGTTACTCGAACGCAGGGGGACGTTACAATGAGCAGTTCTTC. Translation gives CASSYSNAGGRYNEQFF.